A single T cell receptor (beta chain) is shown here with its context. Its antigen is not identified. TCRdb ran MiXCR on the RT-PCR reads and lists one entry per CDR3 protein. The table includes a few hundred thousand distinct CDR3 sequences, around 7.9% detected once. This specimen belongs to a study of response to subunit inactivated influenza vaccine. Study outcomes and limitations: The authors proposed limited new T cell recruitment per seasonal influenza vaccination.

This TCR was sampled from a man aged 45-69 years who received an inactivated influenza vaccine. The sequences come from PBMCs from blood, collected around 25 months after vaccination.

The CDR3 coding sequence is TGTGCCAGCAGCCAAGAGGGACTTATGGATAATGAGCAGTTCTTC. It yields the protein CASSQEGLMDNEQFF. The chain has TRBV3-1 and TRBJ2-1; D is possibly TRBD2 (6 bases). V was cut by 0 bases and J by 7 bases, with 13 bases left in between. Germline V gene data show CDR1 as LGHDT and CDR2 as YNNKEL (reference sequence). The CDR3 totals 15 residues.